The 25 T cell receptor beta chains reported below all come from one sample, sequenced in a study of T cells after yellow fever vaccination. TCRdb reprocessed the 5' RACE reads with MiXCR, giving one entry per CDR3 protein. This sample has around 120,000 distinct CDR3 sequences; 7.2% occur once, and the top ten carry 2.7%. The sample consisted of CD4+ T cells sorted from PBMCs, taken 45 days after the first yellow fever vaccination. All receptors derive from a young man who received the YFV17D yellow fever vaccine.

This clonotype occurred many times. The rearrangement links TRBV5-1 to TRBJ2-3; 12 bases line up with TRBD2. Per germline, CDR1 SGHRS and CDR2 YFSETQ. With V trimmed by 5 bases and J by 0 bases, 4 bases remained unmatched. This CDR3 has 16 residues. CDR3 DNA: TGCGCCAGCAGACAAGGACTAGCGGGGAGCACAGATACGCAGTATTTT. As protein: CASRQGLAGSTDTQYF.

This clonotype was detected ten times or more. The chain links TRBV20-1 to TRBJ1-5; TRBD1 is a possible D gene (5 bases). Germline lookup yields CDR1 DFQATT and CDR2 SNEGSKA (reference sequence). V lost 6 bases and J lost 4, with 19 bases in between. The CDR3 is made up of 15 amino acids. The CDR3 DNA is TGCAGTGCCCACTCGGTTCAGGGAGGAAATCAGCCCCAGCATTTT. Translating it yields CSAHSVQGGNQPQHF.

This clonotype was detected ten times or more. One junction end disagrees with the germline gene, perhaps due to a read error. The CDR3 bases are TGTGCCAGCAGCTTAACCAGCGGGGCCTACAATGAGCAGTTCTTC. Its translation: CASSLTSGAYNEQFF. The chain uses TRBV5-1 and TRBJ2-1; 7 nucleotides align to TRBD2. Germline V gene sequence: CDR1 SGHRS, CDR2 YFSETQ. The CDR3 is made up of 15 amino acids.

This clonotype was recorded at least ten times. The V and J genes are TRBV12-3 or TRBV12-4 and TRBJ2-1; 8 bases agree with TRBD2. V trimming: 6 bases; J trimming: 0 bases; junction bases outside the gene matches: 7. The CDR3 sequence is 16 residues long. Here the CDR3 DNA reads TGTGCCAGCAGGGGGACTAGGCTGAGCTCCTACAATGAGCAGTTCTTC. This codes for CASRGTRLSSYNEQFF.

This clonotype was counted at least ten times. The J gene is TRBJ1-1, the V gene TRBV18; the D gene is possibly TRBD1 (5 bases). V was pared by 3 bases and J by 11 bases, with 16 bases between. The length of the CDR3 is 13 residues. Germline CDR1 KGHSH, CDR2 LQKENI. In DNA, the CDR3 is TGTGCCAGCTCACCCCGGGACTCTAATAGGGCTTTCTTT. Its translation: CASSPRDSNRAFF.

This clonotype was seen repeatedly, ten times or more. The gene calls are TRBV30 and TRBJ2-2; 10 nucleotides line up with TRBD1. V trimming: 1 base; J trimming: 5 bases; junction bases outside the gene matches: 4. This CDR3 spans 15 amino acids. The V gene's germline CDR1 is GTSNPN and CDR2 SVGIG (reference sequence). The CDR3 DNA sequence: TGTGCCTGGAGTGGCCTGGGACAGGGGACCGGGGAGCTGTTTTTT. Residues: CAWSGLGQGTGELFF.

The chain is built from TRBV18 and TRBJ1-1, with D possibly being TRBD1 (5 bases). Trimming stripped 3 bases from V and 1 base from J, with 12 bases between. CDR1 and CDR2 from the germline V gene are KGHSH and LQKENI. The length of the CDR3 is 15 residues. CDR3 DNA: TGTGCCAGCTCACCGCGAGAAACAGGGAACACTGAAGCTTTCTTT. Encoded protein: CASSPRETGNTEAFF.

This clonotype was seen repeatedly, ten times or more. The gene calls are TRBV20-1 and TRBJ2-3; 8 nucleotides align to TRBD2. The CDR3 runs 16 residues. Germline V lookup: CDR1 DFQATT, CDR2 SNEGSKA (reference sequence). V trimming: 2 bases; J trimming: 0 bases; junction bases outside the gene matches: 7. The CDR3 loop is CSARRRSGGSTDTQYF. The CDR3 bases are TGCAGTGCTAGAAGGAGGAGCGGGGGAAGCACAGATACGCAGTATTTT.

This clonotype has only a few counts. This chain uses TRBV24-1 with TRBJ2-5; D ambiguous. Trimming removed 3 bases at V and 0 bases at J, with 16 bases between. Germline CDR1 and CDR2: KGHDR and SFDVKD. The CDR3 sequence is 17 residues long. CDR3 in amino acids: CATSDGSSGSYQETQYF. CDR3 bases: TGTGCCACCAGTGATGGCTCTTCAGGATCGTACCAAGAGACCCAGTACTTC.

This clonotype was picked up many times. The chain carries TRBV29-1 and TRBJ2-1; the D is unclear. Germline V gives CDR1 SQVTM, CDR2 ANQGSEA. The CDR3 totals 11 residues. Trimming removed 4 bases at V and 5 bases at J, with 6 bases between. This CDR3 reads CSVGPDNEQFF. CDR3 DNA: TGCAGCGTTGGACCTGACAATGAGCAGTTCTTC.

This clonotype was seen ten or more times. The CDR3: CASSLALAGKDSPLHF. The CDR3 DNA reads as TGTGCCAGCAGCTTAGCGCTGGCAGGGAAGGATTCACCCCTCCACTTT. The chain combines TRBV7-2 with TRBJ1-6; possible D gene TRBD1, 5 bases. The length of the CDR3 is 16 residues. V dropped 0 bases and J dropped 8 bases, with 14 bases sitting between them. Germline-derived CDR1 and CDR2 are SGHTA and FQGNSA.

This clonotype was seen repeatedly, ten times or more. The gene calls are TRBV7-2 and TRBJ2-3; 7 positions agree with TRBD1. Germline values: CDR1 SGHTA, CDR2 FQGNSA. V lost 5 bases and J lost 3; bases outside the gene matches: 5. The CDR3 covers 14 residues. The CDR3 sequence is CASSATGLTDTQYF. The CDR3 DNA reads as TGTGCCAGCAGCGCGACAGGGCTGACAGATACGCAGTATTTT.

The genes are TRBV6-2 or TRBV6-3 and TRBJ2-1, with 7 positions matching TRBD1. Germline lookup yields CDR1 MNHEY and CDR2 SVGEGT. With V trimmed by 2 bases and J by 4 bases, 5 bases remained unmatched. The CDR3 covers 15 residues. CDR3 nucleotides: TGTGCCAGCAGTTACCGAGACAGGGTGTACAATGAGCAGTTCTTC. Its translation is CASSYRDRVYNEQFF.

There are many counts of this clonotype. The chain carries TRBV2 and TRBJ2-5; D is undetermined. CDR3 size: 10 residues. The V gene's germline CDR1 is SNHLY and CDR2 FYNNEI. Trimming shortened V by 6 bases and J by 5 bases, and 4 bases separated the two germline ends. In DNA, the CDR3 is TGTGCCAGCAGCCGGGAGACCCAGTACTTC. Translated, it gives CASSRETQYF.

This clonotype was detected ten times or more. The V gene is TRBV6-5, the J gene TRBJ1-1, with D possibly being TRBD1 (5 bases). This CDR3 contains 12 residues. V was cut by 6 bases and J by 8 bases, with 13 bases left in between. Germline-derived CDR1 and CDR2 are MNHEY and SVGAGI. CDR3 coding DNA: TGTGCCAGCAGCTCCTGGGGCGACGAAGCTTTCTTT. Protein: CASSSWGDEAFF.

This clonotype showed up many times. The chain employs TRBV7-2 and TRBJ2-7, with D uncertain. Between the trimmed V and J ends, which lost 2 bases and 7 bases, there was a span of 6 bases. CDR3 length: 11 amino acids. The germline V gene has CDR1 SGHTA and CDR2 FQGNSA. In DNA, the CDR3 is TGTGCCAGCAGCTTAATAGTGGAGCAGTACTTC. It translates to CASSLIVEQYF.

This clonotype was counted ten times or more. The chain joins TRBV4-2 to TRBJ1-1; no clear D gene. The germline V gene encodes CDR1 LGHNA and CDR2 YNFKEQ. V gave up 1 base and J gave up 13 bases, with 25 bases separating them. CDR3 length: 16 amino acids. The CDR3 bases are TGTGCCAGCAGCCAAGCAAGGTTCGAGGTTGGGAAAAGGGATTTCTTT. Residues: CASSQARFEVGKRDFF.

The J gene is TRBJ2-7, the V gene TRBV20-1; possible D gene TRBD1, 6 bases. V was shortened by 0 bases and J by 2 bases, with 14 bases between the two germline ends. Germline V gives CDR1 DFQATT, CDR2 SNEGSKA (reference sequence). The CDR3 extends over 15 amino acids. CDR3 coding DNA: TGCAGTGCTAGAGATTCAAGGACAGACGCCTACGAGCAGTACTTC. Translated, it gives CSARDSRTDAYEQYF.

This clonotype appeared many times. The J gene is TRBJ2-1, the V gene TRBV5-1; D possibly matches TRBD1 or TRBD2 (6 bases each). Per the germline V gene, CDR1 is SGHRS and CDR2 is YFSETQ. The CDR3 runs 13 residues. V lost 6 bases to trimming and J lost 5 bases, with 12 bases between them. The CDR3 reads CASKGEEDNEQFF. The DNA of the CDR3 is TGCGCCAGCAAGGGGGAGGAAGACAATGAGCAGTTCTTC.

This clonotype appeared many times. This chain connects TRBV9 to TRBJ2-3, with a tentative D call TRBD1 (6 bases). Trimming shortened V by 3 bases and J by 4 bases, and 12 bases separated the two germline ends. The CDR3 length is 14 residues. CDR1 is SGDLS, CDR2 YYNGEE, per germline. CDR3: CASSAYRASDTQYF. In DNA form, the CDR3 reads TGTGCCAGCAGCGCCTACAGGGCATCAGATACGCAGTATTTT. The whole variable domain, remainder taken from reference TRBV9 and TRBJ2-3, is DSGVTQTPKHLITATGQRVTLRCSPRSGDLSVYWYQQSLDQGLQFLIQYYNGEERAKGNILERFSAQQFPDLHSELNLSSLELGDSALYFCASSAYRASDTQYFGPGTRLTVL.

This clonotype was seen ten or more times. The CDR3 DNA sequence: TGCAGTGCTAACCCAGATTTTGGTGGCTACACCTTC. Its protein product is CSANPDFGGYTF. The rearrangement links TRBV20-1 to TRBJ1-2; D is ambiguous. Germline V gene lookup returns CDR1 DFQATT and CDR2 SNEGSKA (reference sequence). The CDR3 length is 12 residues. Trimming cost V 4 bases and J 7 bases, with 13 bases left between them.

This clonotype was observed many times. The V gene is TRBV7-9, the J gene TRBJ1-1; tentatively, D is TRBD1 (5 bases). Germline loops: CDR1 SEHNR, CDR2 FQNEAQ (reference sequence). V gave up 5 bases and J gave up 7 bases, with 20 bases separating them. The CDR3 loop spans 15 amino acids. CDR3 region: CASSTRDLRYGEAFF. CDR3 DNA sequence: TGTGCCAGCAGCACAAGGGACCTACGGTACGGTGAAGCTTTCTTT.

This clonotype occurred many times. The rearrangement uses TRBV5-1 and TRBJ1-5; D is unclear. This CDR3 is built from 14 residues. The V gene's germline CDR1 is SGHRS and CDR2 YFSETQ. Trimming shortened V by 2 bases and J by 4 bases, and 10 bases separated the two germline ends. For the CDR3, the DNA is TGCGCCAGCAGCTTTGGTCCGGGTAATCAGCCCCAGCATTTT. Residues: CASSFGPGNQPQHF.

This clonotype was counted only a few times. The chain recombines TRBV5-6 with TRBJ1-2; D unclear. The CDR3 covers 14 residues. V lost 2 bases to trimming and J lost 1 base, with 9 bases between them. Germline CDR1 is SGHDT and CDR2 is YYEEEE. In DNA form, the CDR3 reads TGTGCCAGCAGCTTCCTGGCTGATAACTATGGCTACACCTTC. Translating it yields CASSFLADNYGYTF.

In its sample, this clonotype was seen many times. The V call is TRBV5-4, the J call TRBJ2-7; 11 bases line up with TRBD2. Germline V lookup: CDR1 SGHNT, CDR2 YYREEE (reference sequence). The J segment lost 2 bases and the V segment lost 4 bases, leaving 5 bases of the junction unmatched. This CDR3 contains 15 residues. CDR3 amino acids: CASSPSGGPPYEQYF. CDR3 bases: TGTGCCAGCAGCCCTAGCGGGGGGCCGCCCTACGAGCAGTACTTC.